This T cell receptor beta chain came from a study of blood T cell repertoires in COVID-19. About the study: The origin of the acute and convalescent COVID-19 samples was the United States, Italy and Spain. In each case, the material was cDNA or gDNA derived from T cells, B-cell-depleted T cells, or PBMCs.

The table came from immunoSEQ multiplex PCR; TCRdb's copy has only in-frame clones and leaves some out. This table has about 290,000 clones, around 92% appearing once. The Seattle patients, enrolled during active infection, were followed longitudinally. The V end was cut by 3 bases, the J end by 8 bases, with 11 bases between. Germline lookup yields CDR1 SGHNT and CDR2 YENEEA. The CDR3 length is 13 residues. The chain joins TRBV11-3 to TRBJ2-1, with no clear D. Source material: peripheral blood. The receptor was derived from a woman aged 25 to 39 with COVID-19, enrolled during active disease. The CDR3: CASSFSYPDEQFF. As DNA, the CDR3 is TGTGCCAGCAGCTTTTCTTATCCTGATGAGCAGTTCTTC.